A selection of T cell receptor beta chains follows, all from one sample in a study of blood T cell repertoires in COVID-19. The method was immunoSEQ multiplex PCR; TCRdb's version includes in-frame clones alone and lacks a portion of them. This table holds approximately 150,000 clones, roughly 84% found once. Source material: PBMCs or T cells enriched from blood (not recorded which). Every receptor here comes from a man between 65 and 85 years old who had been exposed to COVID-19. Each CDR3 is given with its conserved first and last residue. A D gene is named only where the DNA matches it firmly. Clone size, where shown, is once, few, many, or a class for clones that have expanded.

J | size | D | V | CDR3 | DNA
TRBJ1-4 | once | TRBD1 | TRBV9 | CASSSGTGVGEKLFF | TGTGCCAGCAGCTCCGGGACAGGGGTGGGTGAAAAACTGTTTTTT
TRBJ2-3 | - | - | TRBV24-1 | CATSDPNSDTQYF | TGTGCCACCAGTGATCCTAACTCCGATACGCAGTATTTT
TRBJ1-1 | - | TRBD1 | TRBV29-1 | CSVTGARKTEAFF | TGCAGCGTTACAGGGGCTAGAAAGACTGAAGCTTTCTTT
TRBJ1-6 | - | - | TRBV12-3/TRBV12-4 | CASSSQGNSPLHF | TGTGCCAGCAGTTCGCAGGGCAATTCACCCCTCCACTTT
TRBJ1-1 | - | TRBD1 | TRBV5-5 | CASSRGQGVGEAFF | TGTGCCAGCAGCCGGGGACAGGGGGTAGGTGAAGCTTTCTTT
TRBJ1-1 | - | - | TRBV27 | CASRIVGGISNTEAFF | TGTGCCAGCAGGATTGTTGGCGGGATTTCGAACACTGAAGCTTTCTTT
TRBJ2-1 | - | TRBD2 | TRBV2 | CASTQTSGVAYNEQFF | TGTGCCAGCACCCAGACTAGCGGGGTCGCCTACAATGAGCAGTTCTTC
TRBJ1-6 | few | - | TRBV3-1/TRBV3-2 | CASSQGSAAPLHF | TGTGCCAGCAGCCAAGGCAGTGCTGCACCCCTCCACTTT
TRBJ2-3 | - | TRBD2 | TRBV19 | CASSIDNLAGRLRSTQYF | TGTGCCAGTAGTATAGATAACCTAGCGGGACGTCTACGGAGTACGCAGTATTTT
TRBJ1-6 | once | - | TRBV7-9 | CASSLGGPLPLHF | TGTGCCAGCAGCTTAGGGGGGCCTCTACCCCTCCACTTT
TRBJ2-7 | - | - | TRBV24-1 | CATSDPGSREQYF | TGTGCCACCAGTGATCCGGGAAGTCGCGAGCAGTACTTC
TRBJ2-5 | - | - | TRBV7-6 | CASSPRGWGEETQYF | TGTGCCAGCAGCCCTCGCGGGTGGGGTGAAGAGACCCAGTACTTC
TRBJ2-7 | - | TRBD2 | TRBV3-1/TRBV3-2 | CASSLLAGSYEQYF | TGTGCCAGCAGCCTTCTAGCGGGAAGCTACGAGCAGTACTTC
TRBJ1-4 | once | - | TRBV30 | CAWSVLRSQGTTNEKLFF | TGTGCCTGGAGTGTACTAAGATCTCAGGGGACCACTAATGAAAAACTGTTTTTT
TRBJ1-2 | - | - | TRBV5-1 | CASRGANYGYTF | TGCGCCAGCCGGGGGGCGAACTATGGCTACACCTTC
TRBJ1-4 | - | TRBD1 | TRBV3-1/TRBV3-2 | CASSSRGGSEKLFF | TGTGCCAGCAGTTCGAGAGGGGGCAGTGAAAAACTGTTTTTT
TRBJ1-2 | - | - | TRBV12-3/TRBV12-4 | CASSSGLKYGYTF | TGTGCCAGCAGTTCGGGACTCAAATATGGCTACACCTTC
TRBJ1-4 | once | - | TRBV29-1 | CSARDTRNEKLFF | TGCAGCGCCAGGGACACACGAAATGAAAAACTGTTTTTT
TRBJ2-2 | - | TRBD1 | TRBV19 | CASSSLRGPNTGELFF | TGTGCCAGTAGTTCTTTGAGGGGGCCCAACACCGGGGAGCTGTTTTTT
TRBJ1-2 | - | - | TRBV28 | CASSFGQTILNYGYTF | TGTGCCAGCAGTTTCGGACAGACAATCCTTAACTATGGCTACACCTTC
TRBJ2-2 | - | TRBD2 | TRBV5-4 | CASSAGLAENTGELFF | TGTGCCAGCAGCGCCGGACTAGCGGAGAACACCGGGGAGCTGTTTTTT
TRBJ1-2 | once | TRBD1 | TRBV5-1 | CASSGPGQNYGYTF | TGCGCCAGCAGCGGACCGGGACAGAACTATGGCTACACCTTC
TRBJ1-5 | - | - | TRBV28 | CASSNGDNQPQHF | TGTGCCAGCAGTAACGGGGACAATCAGCCCCAGCATTTT
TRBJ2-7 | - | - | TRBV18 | CASSPPGGYEQYF | TGTGCCAGCTCACCACCGGGGGGCTACGAGCAGTACTTC
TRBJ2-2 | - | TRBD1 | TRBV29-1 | CSVGQGINTGELFF | TGCAGCGTTGGACAGGGAATTAACACCGGGGAGCTGTTTTTT
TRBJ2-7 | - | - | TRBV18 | CASSPQGSKYEQYF | TGTGCCAGCTCACCGCAGGGGAGCAAGTACGAGCAGTACTTC
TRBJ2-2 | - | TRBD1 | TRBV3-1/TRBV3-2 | CASRGTGGIGELFF | TGTGCCAGCCGAGGGACAGGGGGCATCGGGGAGCTGTTTTTT
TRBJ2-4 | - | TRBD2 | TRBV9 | CASSVWGGSGDIQYF | TGTGCCAGCAGCGTATGGGGCGGGAGTGGGGACATTCAGTACTTC
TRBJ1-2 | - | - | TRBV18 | CASSEVWGYTF | TGTGCCAGCTCAGAGGTCTGGGGCTACACCTTC
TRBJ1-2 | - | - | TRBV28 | CASSSSWRQGAYGYTF | -
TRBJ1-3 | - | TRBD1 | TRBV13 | CASSLGDRGNTIYF | TGTGCCAGCAGCTTAGGGGACAGGGGAAACACCATATATTTT
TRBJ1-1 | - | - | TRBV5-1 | CASSLGAHEAFF | TGCGCCAGCAGCTTGGGGGCTCATGAAGCTTTCTTT
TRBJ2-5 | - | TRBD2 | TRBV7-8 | CASSLAGGALYF | TGTGCCAGCAGCTTAGCCGGGGGGGCACTGTACTTC
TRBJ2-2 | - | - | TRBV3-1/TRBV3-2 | CASSQEWGLGYTGELFF | TGTGCCAGCAGCCAAGAATGGGGGCTGGGGTACACCGGGGAGCTGTTTTTT
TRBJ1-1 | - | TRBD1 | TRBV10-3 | CAISESNLRDSGTEAFF | TGTGCCATCAGTGAGTCGAATCTCAGGGACAGTGGCACTGAAGCTTTCTTT
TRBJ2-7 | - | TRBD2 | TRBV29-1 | CSVGERGQGKKREQYF | TGCAGCGTGGGTGAGCGGGGGCAGGGGAAGAAGAGGGAGCAGTACTTC
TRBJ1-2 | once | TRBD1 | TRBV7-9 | CASSLDGTGERIDYGYTF | TGTGCCAGCAGCTTAGACGGGACAGGGGAGAGGATCGACTATGGCTACACCTTC
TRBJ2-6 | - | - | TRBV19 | CASSEGGLYSGANVLTF | TGTGCCAGTAGTGAAGGGGGACTATACTCTGGGGCCAACGTCCTGACTTTC
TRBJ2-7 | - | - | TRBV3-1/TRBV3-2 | CASSQEIETGEQYF | TGTGCCAGCAGCCAAGAGATTGAGACAGGAGAGCAGTACTTC
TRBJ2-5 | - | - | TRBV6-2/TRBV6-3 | CASSSRAAREETQYF | TGTGCCAGCAGCTCCCGAGCGGCTCGGGAGGAGACCCAGTACTTC
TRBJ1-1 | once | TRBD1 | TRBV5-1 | CASSTGQGKGEAFF | TGCGCCAGCAGCACGGGACAGGGGAAGGGTGAAGCTTTCTTT
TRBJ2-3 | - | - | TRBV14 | CASSQTTGSTDTQYF | TGTGCCAGCAGCCAAACAACGGGGAGCACAGATACGCAGTATTTT
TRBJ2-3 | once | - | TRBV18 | CASSQGVADTQYF | TGTGCCAGCTCACAAGGAGTCGCAGATACGCAGTATTTT
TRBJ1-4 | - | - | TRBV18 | CASSPTIPGNGNEKLFF | TGTGCCAGCTCACCAACTATTCCAGGGAATGGGAATGAAAAACTGTTTTTT
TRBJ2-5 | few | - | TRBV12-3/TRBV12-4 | CASSLQETQYF | TGTGCCAGCAGTTTACAGGAGACCCAGTACTTC
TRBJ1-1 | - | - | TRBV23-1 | CASSQPYIGTLRTEAFF | TGCGCCAGCAGTCAACCCTATATCGGGACACTAAGGACTGAAGCTTTCTTT
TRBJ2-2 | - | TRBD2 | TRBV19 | CASSSLTSGTGELFF | TGTGCCAGTAGTTCTCTAACTAGCGGGACCGGGGAGCTGTTTTTT
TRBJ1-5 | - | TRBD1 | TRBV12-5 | CASGTGQAPYTQHF | TGTGCTAGTGGTACTGGACAGGCCCCATATACCCAGCATTTT
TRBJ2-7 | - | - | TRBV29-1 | CSVGSTYEQYF | TGCAGCGTTGGCAGTACCTACGAGCAGTACTTC